A selection of T cell receptor beta chains follows, all from one sample in a study of blood T cell repertoires in COVID-19. The repertoire was sequenced with immunoSEQ multiplex PCR; TCRdb's copy has only in-frame clones and lacks some. The sample carries fewer than 200,000 clones, around 93% recorded once. Sequencing was carried out using peripheral blood. The receptor set was obtained from a woman in her fifties or sixties with acute or convalescent COVID-19. The CDR3 runs from the conserved cysteine through the conserved F or W. D genes are given only for firm matches. Only some rows state a clone size, as once, few, many or a class for expanded clones.

j_call clone_size v_call d_call cdr3_aa cdr3_nt
TRBJ1-5 NA TRBV19 NA CASSPTLGSNQPQHF TGTGCCAGTAGTCCGACCCTCGGGAGCAATCAGCCCCAGCATTTT
TRBJ1-5 NA TRBV2 NA CASSESQQPQHF TGTGCCAGCAGTGAATCTCAGCAGCCCCAGCATTTT
TRBJ2-7 NA TRBV7-2 TRBD2 CASSLAGGAAEQYF TGTGCCAGCAGCTTAGCGGGAGGGGCGGCAGAGCAGTACTTC
TRBJ2-7 NA TRBV12-3/TRBV12-4 NA CASSLAPYEQYF TGTGCCAGCAGCCTGGCCCCCTACGAGCAGTACTTC
TRBJ1-3 once TRBV7-2 NA CASSLWCDLTDRSEFTIYF TGTGCCAGCAGCTTATGGTGTGATCTGACCGATAGGTCGGAGTTCACCATATATTTT
TRBJ2-7 NA TRBV20-1 NA CSAGAFYEQYF TGCAGTGCTGGGGCCTTCTACGAGCAGTACTTC
TRBJ2-7 NA TRBV24-1 TRBD2 CATSDSSGATYEQYF TGTGCCACCAGTGACTCTAGCGGGGCTACCTACGAGCAGTACTTC
TRBJ1-5 NA TRBV6-6 NA CASKEGNQPQHF TGTGCCAGCAAGGAGGGCAATCAGCCCCAGCATTTT
TRBJ2-1 NA TRBV28 NA CASSSPGNSYNEQFF TGTGCCAGCAGTTCACCCGGGAACTCCTACAATGAGCAGTTCTTC
TRBJ1-3 once TRBV4-1 NA CASSQDAGTGNTIYF TGCGCCAGCAGCCAAGATGCGGGAACTGGAAACACCATATATTTT
TRBJ1-1 once TRBV21-1 NA CASSKALQGEKSTEAFF TGTGCCAGCAGCAAAGCTCTACAGGGGGAGAAAAGCACTGAAGCTTTCTTT
TRBJ1-4 NA TRBV15 NA CATSRGGTHQGNEKLFF TGTGCCACCAGCAGAGGAGGGACACATCAGGGTAATGAAAAACTGTTTTTT
TRBJ2-1 NA TRBV13 TRBD1 CASSLEQGGYNEQFF TGTGCCAGCAGCTTAGAACAGGGGGGCTACAATGAGCAGTTCTTC
TRBJ2-5 once TRBV18 NA CASSPRQQETQYF TGTGCCAGCTCACCACGGCAGCAAGAGACCCAGTACTTC
TRBJ1-1 NA TRBV15 TRBD1 CATSRAPGQDEAEAFF TGTGCCACCAGCAGAGCCCCTGGACAGGACGAGGCTGAAGCTTTCTTT
TRBJ1-1 NA TRBV10-3 TRBD1 CAISEPDRGVNTEAFF TGTGCCATCAGTGAGCCGGACAGGGGGGTGAACACTGAAGCTTTCTTT
TRBJ1-6 few TRBV7-9 NA CASSLDHFKPLHF TGTGCCAGCAGCTTAGATCACTTTAAGCCCCTCCACTTT
TRBJ1-2 NA TRBV19 TRBD1 CASRKPGQDYGYTF TGTGCCAGTAGGAAACCGGGACAGGACTATGGCTACACCTTC
TRBJ2-3 NA TRBV6-5 TRBD2 CATSTREADTQYF TGTGCCACCTCGACTCGGGAGGCAGATACGCAGTATTTT
TRBJ1-1 NA TRBV2 NA CASSVRGMNTEAFF TGTGCCAGCAGTGTTCGGGGAATGAACACTGAAGCTTTCTTT
TRBJ1-5 NA TRBV9 TRBD1 CASSLGQGNQPQHF TGTGCCAGCAGCCTGGGACAGGGAAATCAGCCCCAGCATTTT
TRBJ1-5 NA TRBV7-8 TRBD1 CASSQEIGQGNQPQHF TGTGCCAGCAGCCAGGAAATTGGACAGGGCAATCAGCCCCAGCATTTT
TRBJ1-4 NA TRBV4-3 TRBD1 CASSQDHTGGNEKLFF TGCGCCAGCAGCCAAGACCACACAGGGGGCAATGAAAAACTGTTTTTT
TRBJ1-1 NA TRBV10-3 TRBD1 CAISETGETEAFF TGTGCCATCAGTGAGACAGGGGAAACTGAAGCTTTCTTT
TRBJ1-2 NA TRBV1 NA CTSSQGGLSYTF TGCACCAGCAGCCAAGGCGGGTTGAGCTACACCTTC
TRBJ2-5 NA TRBV5-1 TRBD2 CASSLPAGGPQETQYF TGCGCCAGCAGCCTCCCAGCGGGGGGCCCCCAAGAGACCCAGTACTTC
TRBJ2-7 once TRBV3-1/TRBV3-2 NA CASSITGPYEQYF TGTGCCAGCAGCATTACAGGGCCCTACGAGCAGTACTTC